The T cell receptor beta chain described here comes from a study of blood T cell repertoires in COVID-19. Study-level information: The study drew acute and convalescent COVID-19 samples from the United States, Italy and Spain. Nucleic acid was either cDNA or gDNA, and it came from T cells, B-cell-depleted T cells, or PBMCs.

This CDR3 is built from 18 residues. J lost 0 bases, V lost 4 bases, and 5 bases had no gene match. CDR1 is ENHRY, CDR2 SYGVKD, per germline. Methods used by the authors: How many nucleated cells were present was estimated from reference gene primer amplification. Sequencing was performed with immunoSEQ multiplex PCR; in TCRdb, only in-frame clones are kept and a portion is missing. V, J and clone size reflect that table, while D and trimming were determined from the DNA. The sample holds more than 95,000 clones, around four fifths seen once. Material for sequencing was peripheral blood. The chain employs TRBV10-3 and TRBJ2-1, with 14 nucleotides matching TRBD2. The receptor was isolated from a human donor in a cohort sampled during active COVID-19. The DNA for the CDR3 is TGTGCCATCAGTGGTCCAGGGACTAGCGGGAGCTCCTACAATGAGCAGTTCTTC. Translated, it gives CAISGPGTSGSSYNEQFF.